Following are 2 T cell receptor beta chains from one sample sequenced in a study of blood T cell repertoires in COVID-19. Assay: immunoSEQ multiplex PCR; the TCRdb copy retains only in-frame clones and omits some. The repertoire includes about 47,000 clones, around four fifths of them detected once, and about 7.2% sits in the top ten. The sequenced sample consisted of peripheral blood. Receptors were obtained from a man in his sixties with active COVID-19.

The CDR3 loop is CATSRDGGQGAIGELFF. The DNA of the CDR3 is TGTGCCACCAGCAGAGATGGGGGACAGGGGGCAATCGGGGAGCTGTTTTTT. This chain links TRBV15 with TRBJ2-2; 12 bases fit TRBD1. The V and J ends lost 0 bases and 7 bases, in that order; junction bases with no gene match: 6. Germline CDR1 LNHNV, CDR2 YYDKDF (reference sequence). The CDR3 totals 17 residues.

The CDR3 DNA reads TGTGCCAGCAGCACGTCGGGACTAGCGGGGGGTGAAGAGGATACGCAGTATTTT. This translates into CASSTSGLAGGEEDTQYF. The rearrangement uses TRBV7-3 and TRBJ2-3; 15 nucleotides agree with TRBD2. V lost 5 bases, J lost 6 bases, and 12 bases stayed unmatched. The CDR3 length is 18 residues. CDR1 SGHTA and CDR2 FQGTGA come from the germline V gene.